A single sample gave rise to the 30 T cell receptor beta chains below, sequenced in a study of blood T cell repertoires in COVID-19. Some clones are missing from TCRdb's copy, which holds only in-frame ones; the method was immunoSEQ multiplex PCR. Of over 300,000 clones in the sample, about 84% were seen once. The sequenced material came from peripheral blood. These receptors all come from a woman between 45 and 65 years old with acute or convalescent COVID-19.

The V gene is TRBV7-8, the J gene TRBJ2-7, with 7 bases identical to TRBD2. CDR1 is SGHVS and CDR2 is FQNEAQ in the germline V gene. CDR3 length: 12 residues. The CDR3 loop reads CAAGTTIYEQYF. CDR3 nucleotides: TGTGCAGCTGGGACTACCATTTACGAGCAGTACTTC.

The V call is TRBV7-2, the J call TRBJ1-5; 9 bases are a match to TRBD1. This CDR3 is 15 amino acids long. With 1 base clipped from V and 7 bases from J, the junction kept 5 bases outside the gene matches. Germline CDR1 is SGHTA and CDR2 is FQGNSA. DNA for the CDR3: TGTGCCAGCAGCTTAGTTGGGACAGGGTGGCAGCCCCAGCATTTT. Protein: CASSLVGTGWQPQHF.

On this clone itself: This sample also contains other DNA sequences that code for the same CDR3. The chain couples TRBV28 to TRBJ1-2; 10 bases match TRBD1. The CDR3 is 15 amino acids. The germline gives CDR1 MDHEN, CDR2 SYDVKM. With 4 bases clipped from V and 2 bases from J, the junction kept 4 bases outside the gene matches. The CDR3 reads CASSSPGQGNYGYTF. The DNA for the CDR3 is TGTGCCAGCAGTTCCCCGGGACAGGGGAACTATGGCTACACCTTC.

This rearrangement joins TRBV9 to TRBJ2-7; maybe TRBD2 (6 bases). This CDR3 has 14 residues. Looked up from germline, CDR1 is SGDLS and CDR2 is YYNGEE. The V end was cut by 4 bases, the J end by 0 bases, with 11 bases between. The CDR3, as DNA: TGTGCCAGCAGCCCTCAGACTAGCTCCTACGAGCAGTACTTC. Translated: CASSPQTSSYEQYF.

This clone was seen only once. The chain employs TRBV18 and TRBJ2-7; D may be TRBD1 (5 bases). The length of the CDR3 is 14 residues. CDR1 is KGHSH and CDR2 is LQKENI in the germline V gene. Trimming left V 1 base short and J 5 bases short, with 12 bases between. The CDR3 DNA reads as TGTGCCAGCTCACCACAGGGGTCCCCAGACGAGCAGTACTTC. The encoded protein is CASSPQGSPDEQYF.

The chain has TRBV12-3 or TRBV12-4 and TRBJ2-1; tentatively, D is TRBD2 (6 bases). Trimming stripped 6 bases from V and 5 bases from J, with 11 bases between. The CDR3 loop spans 13 amino acids. CDR3 residues: CASRRTGDNEQFF. In nucleotides, the CDR3 is TGTGCCAGCAGACGGACGGGGGACAATGAGCAGTTCTTC.

This clone was recorded a few times. This chain uses TRBV5-8 with TRBJ1-5; TRBD1 might be the D (5 bases). Looked up from germline, CDR1 is SGHTS and CDR2 is YDEGEE. This CDR3 is built from 14 residues. Trimming left V 3 bases short and J 0 bases short, with 7 bases between. The CDR3: CASSSRVSNQPQHF. The CDR3 DNA follows: TGTGCCAGCAGCTCCAGGGTTAGCAATCAGCCCCAGCATTTT.

Comments on this clone: This specimen includes other DNA sequences encoding the same CDR3. The J gene is TRBJ1-1, the V gene TRBV24-1; TRBD1 matches at 9 bases. The trim removed 4 bases at V and 3 bases at J, leaving 5 bases unmatched. This CDR3 spans 15 amino acids. CDR1 is KGHDR and CDR2 is SFDVKD in the germline V gene. CDR3 protein: CATSDPGQGDTEAFF. CDR3 coding DNA: TGTGCCACCAGTGACCCGGGACAGGGTGACACTGAAGCTTTCTTT.

The CDR3, as DNA: TGTGCCAGCAGCTTGGGCGGGATTTTTCCAGATACGCAGTATTTT. Protein: CASSLGGIFPDTQYF. V usage is TRBV5-4 and J usage is TRBJ2-3; D possibly corresponds to TRBD2 (6 bases). The germline gives CDR1 SGHNT, CDR2 YYREEE (reference sequence). With 0 bases removed from V and 4 bases from J, the gap between germline ends came to 12 bases. This CDR3 has 15 amino acids.

The CDR3 here is CASSLVGGGNEQFF. The CDR3 DNA follows: TGCGCCAGCAGCCTCGTAGGAGGAGGCAATGAGCAGTTCTTC. The rearrangement links TRBV4-1 to TRBJ2-1, with D perhaps matching TRBD2 (5 bases). The CDR3 has 14 amino acids. In germline, CDR1 is MGHRA, CDR2 YSYEKL. The V and J ends lost 4 bases and 6 bases respectively, with 13 bases between them.

The chain links TRBV24-1 to TRBJ1-5, with D uncertain. Germline CDR1 KGHDR, CDR2 SFDVKD. The CDR3 has 16 residues. Trimming pared 1 base from V and 5 bases from J, leaving 14 bases between. CDR3 sequence reads: CATSDLRGSGDQPQHF. The CDR3 bases are TGTGCCACCAGTGATTTACGGGGTTCGGGTGATCAGCCCCAGCATTTT.

The rearrangement joins TRBV18 to TRBJ2-1, with D maybe TRBD2 (5 bases). Germline CDR1 and CDR2: KGHSH and LQKENI. V lost 4 bases and J lost 5, with 15 bases in between. There are 15 residues in the CDR3. This CDR3 reads CASSLSSARDNEQFF. The CDR3 DNA sequence: TGTGCCAGCTCACTATCCTCCGCGCGGGACAATGAGCAGTTCTTC.

The V call is TRBV7-3, the J call TRBJ2-1; 7 positions match TRBD2. There are 16 residues in the CDR3. J lost 6 bases, V lost 5 bases, and 13 bases had no gene match. The germline V gene encodes CDR1 SGHTA and CDR2 FQGTGA. CDR3 residues: CASSTIAGSRSNEQFF. The CDR3 DNA is TGTGCCAGCAGCACTATAGCGGGTAGCCGCTCCAATGAGCAGTTCTTC.

CDR3 sequence (DNA): TGTGCCAGCAGTTTAATAAGGGAGGGACTGTTTTTT. Protein sequence: CASSLIREGLFF. The rearrangement uses TRBV12-3 or TRBV12-4 and TRBJ1-4; no firm D call. CDR3 length equals 12 residues. V was cut by 2 bases and J by 13 bases, with 11 bases left in between.

The CDR3 region has the DNA TGTGCCAGCAGTTTAGGGGCAGTATTGCAGGGCTACACCTTC. Translation: CASSLGAVLQGYTF. This rearrangement joins TRBV28 to TRBJ1-2, with D possibly being TRBD1 (5 bases). Trimming removed 2 bases at V and 8 bases at J, with 15 bases between. This CDR3 spans 14 amino acids. Germline-derived CDR1 and CDR2 are MDHEN and SYDVKM.

V and J are TRBV9 and TRBJ2-5, with 13 bases fitting TRBD2. With V trimmed by 4 bases and J by 5 bases, 5 bases remained unmatched. CDR1 is SGDLS, CDR2 YYNGEE, per germline. The CDR3 has 15 amino acids. The CDR3 region has the DNA TGTGCCAGCAGCCCAACACTAGCGGGAGGGGAGACCCAGTACTTC. This sequence encodes CASSPTLAGGETQYF. Combining the CDR3 with reference TRBV9 and TRBJ2-5 gives the whole variable domain DSGVTQTPKHLITATGQRVTLRCSPRSGDLSVYWYQQSLDQGLQFLIQYYNGEERAKGNILERFSAQQFPDLHSELNLSSLELGDSALYFCASSPTLAGGETQYFGPGTRLLVL.

The chain joins TRBV7-3 to TRBJ2-2; possibly TRBD2 for D (5 bases). The CDR3 runs to 13 residues. The V gene lost 2 bases and the J gene lost 4 bases, with 5 bases spanning the gap. Germline loops: CDR1 SGHTA, CDR2 FQGTGA. In nucleotides, the CDR3 is TGTGCCAGCAGCTTAGGGAGCACCGGGGAGCTGTTTTTT. Translation: CASSLGSTGELFF. Using reference TRBV7-3 and TRBJ2-2 for the parts outside the CDR3, the full variable domain is GAGVSQTPSNKVTEKGKYVELRCDPISGHTALYWYRQSLGQGPEFLIYFQGTGAADDSGLPNDRFFAVRPEGSVSTLKIQRTERGDSAVYLCASSLGSTGELFFGEGSRLTVL.

The genes are TRBV7-3 and TRBJ2-5; 7 bases align to TRBD2. J was trimmed by 2 bases and V by 3 bases; bases with no gene match: 3. The CDR3 is 14 residues long. CDR1 and CDR2 (germline): SGHTA, FQGTGA. Here the CDR3 reads CASSFSSGQETQYF. The CDR3 nucleotides are TGTGCCAGCAGCTTCTCTAGCGGACAAGAGACCCAGTACTTC.

The CDR3 region is CSVAPGLLWVEQFF. DNA of the CDR3: TGCAGCGTGGCCCCGGGACTACTCTGGGTGGAGCAGTTCTTC. This chain joins TRBV29-1 and TRBJ2-1; 7 bases are shared with TRBD2. Germline assignment: CDR1 SQVTM and CDR2 ANQGSEA. The junction had 15 bases not matched to a gene; V was cut back by 6 bases and J by 10 bases. The CDR3 sequence is 14 residues long.

The V and J genes are TRBV11-2 and TRBJ2-1; 8 bases fit TRBD2. Trimming took 4 bases from V and 7 from J; bases not matched to a gene: 15. Germline-derived CDR1 and CDR2 are SGHAT and FQNNGV. The CDR3 runs to 17 residues. The CDR3 here is CASSYSGGLEVMNEQFF. The CDR3 nucleotides read TGTGCCAGCAGCTACTCCGGGGGACTAGAGGTAATGAATGAGCAGTTCTTC.

V and J are TRBV7-9 and TRBJ2-5, with a tentative D call TRBD1 (6 bases). V lost 1 base and J lost 5, with 14 bases in between. CDR3 length: 15 residues. Per the germline V gene, CDR1 is SEHNR and CDR2 is FQNEAQ (reference sequence). CDR3 DNA: TGTGCCAGCAGCTTAGTACCAGGGGTATGGGAGACCCAGTACTTC. Its translation is CASSLVPGVWETQYF.

This chain connects TRBV5-4 to TRBJ2-5; 8 bases are shared with TRBD2. CDR1 SGHNT and CDR2 YYREEE come from the germline V gene (reference sequence). J was trimmed by 5 bases and V by 3 bases; bases with no gene match: 6. The CDR3 is 14 residues long. The CDR3 loop reads CASSSSTSEETQYF. The CDR3 bases are TGTGCCAGCAGCTCCTCGACTAGCGAGGAGACCCAGTACTTC. Filled out from reference TRBV5-4 and TRBJ2-5, the complete variable domain reads ETGVTQSPTHLIKTRGQQVTLRCSSQSGHNTVSWYQQALGQGPQFIFQYYREEENGRGNFPPRFSGLQFPNYSSELNVNALELDDSALYLCASSSSTSEETQYFGPGTRLLVL.

This rearrangement joins TRBV28 to TRBJ2-7; D is possibly TRBD1 (6 bases). Deletions cut 2 bases from V and 3 bases from J, with 8 bases between. The CDR3 is 13 residues long. The germline CDR1 and CDR2 sequences are MDHEN and SYDVKM. DNA for the CDR3: TGTGCCAGCAGTTTAGGGGGACACTACGAGCAGTACTTC. The encoded protein is CASSLGGHYEQYF.

The rearrangement joins TRBV7-8 to TRBJ1-6; the D gene is possibly TRBD1 (5 bases). V lost 5 bases and J lost 3, with 17 bases in between. Germline V CDR1 and CDR2: SGHVS, FQNEAQ. The CDR3 is made up of 17 amino acids. The CDR3 sequence: CASSPGTGTVYNSPLHF. The CDR3 nucleotides are TGTGCCAGCAGCCCCGGCACAGGTACCGTCTATAATTCACCCCTCCACTTT.

The rearrangement uses TRBV3-1 (or the pseudogene TRBV3-2) and TRBJ1-4; D is undetermined. The V gene's germline CDR1 is LGHDT and CDR2 YNNKEL (reference sequence). Between the trimmed V and J ends, which lost 4 bases and 7 bases, there was a span of 10 bases. The CDR3 spans 13 residues. The CDR3 here is CASSRVSGEKLFF. In DNA form, the CDR3 reads TGTGCCAGCAGCCGGGTCTCGGGTGAAAAACTGTTTTTT.

V gene TRBV6-1 combines with J gene TRBJ1-6; TRBD1 is a possible D gene (6 bases). The CDR3 totals 19 residues. Deletions cut 3 bases from V and 4 bases from J, with 22 bases between. Germline V gene lookup returns CDR1 MNHNS and CDR2 SASEGT. The CDR3 loop reads CASSDRGVSFIAYNSPLHF. The CDR3 DNA sequence: TGTGCCAGCAGTGACAGGGGCGTTTCCTTTATAGCTTATAATTCACCCCTCCACTTT.

The rearrangement uses TRBV6-5 and TRBJ1-1; unclear D gene. The CDR3 has 12 residues. Looked up from germline, CDR1 is MNHEY and CDR2 is SVGAGI. The V end lost 6 bases, the J end lost 7 bases, and 12 bases lay between the germline ends. The CDR3 spells CASRRGELEAFF. For the CDR3, the DNA is TGTGCCAGCAGGCGCGGGGAGCTTGAAGCTTTCTTT.

The V gene is TRBV27, the J gene TRBJ2-2; D may be TRBD2 (5 bases). The germline CDR1 and CDR2 sequences are MNHEY and SMNVEV (reference sequence). The CDR3 contains 16 residues. Trimming stripped 0 bases from V and 1 base from J, with 9 bases between. In DNA form, the CDR3 reads TGTGCCAGCAGTTTATCGCCAGCGGTGAACACCGGGGAGCTGTTTTTT. It is translated as CASSLSPAVNTGELFF.

The chain has TRBV19 and TRBJ1-5; tentative D call: TRBD1 (6 bases). Trimming took off 5 bases at V and 4 bases at J, with 9 bases between the two ends. The CDR3 totals 13 residues. Germline CDR1 LNHDA, CDR2 SQIVND (reference sequence). CDR3 DNA sequence: TGTGCCAGTAGTGCACAGGGAAATCAGCCCCAGCATTTT. Encoded protein: CASSAQGNQPQHF.

The rearrangement joins TRBV24-1 to TRBJ2-7; 7 bases line up with TRBD1. The CDR3 totals 15 residues. CDR1 and CDR2 from the germline V gene are KGHDR and SFDVKD. The V gene end was trimmed by 0 bases and the J gene end by 7 bases; junction bases not matched to a gene: 8. In DNA form, the CDR3 reads TGTGCCACCAGTGATTTGGCTACAGGGGTAGAGGAGCAGTACTTC. Translated, it gives CATSDLATGVEEQYF.